This is a list of T cell receptor beta chains from one sample in a study of cytomegalovirus exposure and HLA in healthy donors. TCRdb's table, derived via immunoSEQ multiplex PCR, lists solely in-frame clones and lacks some. The repertoire holds 240,000 or so clones, with about 90% as singletons. The sample comprised PBMCs. The receptors here all came from a woman in her twenties or thirties in good health and CMV-seropositive. CDR3s include the opening cysteine and the closing phenylalanine or tryptophan. The order of the fields is CDR3 DNA, CDR3 protein, clone size, J gene, D gene, V gene. The D gene is left open where the match is weak. The size entry is marked missing in some rows and otherwise reads once, few, many or a size class.

CDR3nt: TGTGCCAGCAGCTTGGAGTCGGTGGAGACCCAGTACTTC
CDR3aa: CASSLESVETQYF
abundance: .
j_gene: TRBJ2-5
d_gene: .
v_gene: TRBV11-3

CDR3nt: TGTGCCAGCTCCCCGACAGGGAACACTGAAGCTTTCTTT
CDR3aa: CASSPTGNTEAFF
abundance: .
j_gene: TRBJ1-1
d_gene: .
v_gene: TRBV18

CDR3nt: TGTGCCAGTAGTATCAGTTCGGGGATTAACTATGGCTACACCTTC
CDR3aa: CASSISSGINYGYTF
abundance: .
j_gene: TRBJ1-2
d_gene: .
v_gene: TRBV19

CDR3nt: TGCGCCAGCAACCTAGCGGGAGAAGGCACAGATACGCAGTATTTT
CDR3aa: CASNLAGEGTDTQYF
abundance: .
j_gene: TRBJ2-3
d_gene: TRBD2
v_gene: TRBV10-2

CDR3nt: TGTGCCAGCAGCCCGAACTACTCTGGAAACACCATATATTTT
CDR3aa: CASSPNYSGNTIYF
abundance: .
j_gene: TRBJ1-3
d_gene: .
v_gene: TRBV11-2

CDR3nt: TGCGCCAGCAGCCCCCCGGAACAGGGACGGGATGGAAAACTGTTTTTT
CDR3aa: CASSPPEQGRDGKLFF
abundance: .
j_gene: TRBJ1-4
d_gene: .
v_gene: TRBV5-1

CDR3nt: TGCAGCGTTGCGTCTGGGGCACGGCACACTGAAGCTTTCTTT
CDR3aa: CSVASGARHTEAFF
abundance: once
j_gene: TRBJ1-1
d_gene: .
v_gene: TRBV29-1

CDR3nt: TGTGCCAGCAGCCCTGGACAGGGCAGAAAACTGTTTTTT
CDR3aa: CASSPGQGRKLFF
abundance: once
j_gene: TRBJ1-4
d_gene: TRBD1
v_gene: TRBV11-2

CDR3nt: TGTGCCAGCAGCCTACGGGGGGAGGCTGGAAACACCATATATTTT
CDR3aa: CASSLRGEAGNTIYF
abundance: .
j_gene: TRBJ1-3
d_gene: .
v_gene: TRBV7-9

CDR3nt: TGTGCCACCGCACCGACAGGGGTCTTAGCCGGGGAGCTGTTTTTT
CDR3aa: CATAPTGVLAGELFF
abundance: .
j_gene: TRBJ2-2
d_gene: TRBD1
v_gene: TRBV19

CDR3nt: TGCGCCAGCAGAAGCTGGAGGAGCGCTGAAGCTTTCTTT
CDR3aa: CASRSWRSAEAFF
abundance: .
j_gene: TRBJ1-1
d_gene: .
v_gene: TRBV10-2

CDR3nt: TGTGCCAGCCCTACCGTGGTGGTTTTGGAAAAACTGTTTTTT
CDR3aa: CASPTVVVLEKLFF
abundance: .
j_gene: TRBJ1-4
d_gene: .
v_gene: TRBV27

CDR3nt: TGTGCCATCCGGACTAGCGGGTATTACAATGAGCAGTTCTTC
CDR3aa: CAIRTSGYYNEQFF
abundance: few
j_gene: TRBJ2-1
d_gene: TRBD2
v_gene: TRBV10-3

CDR3nt: TGTGCCAGCAGCATACTAGCCCCAAGACATGGCTACACCTTC
CDR3aa: CASSILAPRHGYTF
abundance: .
j_gene: TRBJ1-2
d_gene: .
v_gene: TRBV11-2

CDR3nt: TGTGCCAGCAGTGGGGGACTACACGAGCAGTACTTC
CDR3aa: CASSGGLHEQYF
abundance: .
j_gene: TRBJ2-7
d_gene: TRBD2
v_gene: TRBV27

CDR3nt: TGTGCCAGCAGCTTAGCTATTAGGGGGAACGAGCAGTACTTC
CDR3aa: CASSLAIRGNEQYF
abundance: .
j_gene: TRBJ2-7
d_gene: .
v_gene: TRBV11-3

CDR3nt: TGCAGCACATGGGGTGGACTAAGAGGGACCCAGTACTTC
CDR3aa: CSTWGGLRGTQYF
abundance: .
j_gene: TRBJ2-5
d_gene: .
v_gene: TRBV29-1

CDR3nt: TGTGCCAGTAGCTTCTCAGATACGCAGTATTTT
CDR3aa: CASSFSDTQYF
abundance: .
j_gene: TRBJ2-3
d_gene: .
v_gene: TRBV19

CDR3nt: TGCAGCGTTGCGCTGGGGGGAAGGAATGAAAAACTGTTTTTT
CDR3aa: CSVALGGRNEKLFF
abundance: .
j_gene: TRBJ1-4
d_gene: .
v_gene: TRBV29-1

CDR3nt: TGTGCCAGCAGCCCAACTAGCGGGTGGAACAATGAGCAGTTCTTC
CDR3aa: CASSPTSGWNNEQFF
abundance: .
j_gene: TRBJ2-1
d_gene: TRBD2
v_gene: TRBV27

CDR3nt: TGTGCCAGCAGCGCTCAGGCTGCAACTAATGAAAAACTGTTTTTT
CDR3aa: CASSAQAATNEKLFF
abundance: .
j_gene: TRBJ1-4
d_gene: .
v_gene: TRBV7-9

CDR3nt: TGCAGCGCCGATAGACAGGGAAAAACTAACTATGGCTACACCTTC
CDR3aa: CSADRQGKTNYGYTF
abundance: .
j_gene: TRBJ1-2
d_gene: TRBD1
v_gene: TRBV29-1

CDR3nt: TGCGCCAACGTCGTACCGGGACTAGCGGGTTGCTCCTACAATGAGCAGTTCTTC
CDR3aa: CANVVPGLAGCSYNEQFF
abundance: .
j_gene: TRBJ2-1
d_gene: TRBD2
v_gene: TRBV5-1

CDR3nt: TGCAGCGTTTGTAAGGGGGTCGTGAACACTGAAGCTTTCTTT
CDR3aa: CSVCKGVVNTEAFF
abundance: .
j_gene: TRBJ1-1
d_gene: .
v_gene: TRBV29-1

CDR3nt: TGTGCCAGCACTGGTAGTCTGGGAGCCTACGAGCAGTACTTC
CDR3aa: CASTGSLGAYEQYF
abundance: .
j_gene: TRBJ2-7
d_gene: .
v_gene: TRBV28

CDR3nt: TGTGCCAGCGAGGGACTCGACAATGAGCAGTTCTTC
CDR3aa: CASEGLDNEQFF
abundance: .
j_gene: TRBJ2-1
d_gene: .
v_gene: TRBV11-3

CDR3nt: TGTGCCAGCAGCCACTATGGACTTGAAGCTTTCTTT
CDR3aa: CASSHYGLEAFF
abundance: many
j_gene: TRBJ1-1
d_gene: .
v_gene: TRBV14

CDR3nt: TGCAGCGTTTCCGGACTAGCGGGAGTTGCGGAGCAGTACTTC
CDR3aa: CSVSGLAGVAEQYF
abundance: .
j_gene: TRBJ2-7
d_gene: TRBD2
v_gene: TRBV29-1

CDR3nt: TGTGCCTGGAGCGGACAGATAAATGAAAAACTGTTTTTT
CDR3aa: CAWSGQINEKLFF
abundance: .
j_gene: TRBJ1-4
d_gene: .
v_gene: TRBV30

CDR3nt: TGTGCCAGCAGCGTAGCTATCCAGGGGGGCACAGATACGCAGTATTTT
CDR3aa: CASSVAIQGGTDTQYF
abundance: once
j_gene: TRBJ2-3
d_gene: TRBD1
v_gene: TRBV9

CDR3nt: TGTGCCAGCAGCTGTCTTTGGCGGAGAGGAGCGAACACTGAAGCTTTCTTT
CDR3aa: CASSCLWRRGANTEAFF
abundance: .
j_gene: TRBJ1-1
d_gene: .
v_gene: TRBV21-1

CDR3nt: TGTGCCAGCAGTTCCCCCTGGCGGTCTAGCACAGATACGCAGTATTTT
CDR3aa: CASSSPWRSSTDTQYF
abundance: .
j_gene: TRBJ2-3
d_gene: .
v_gene: TRBV6-6

CDR3nt: TGTGCCTGGGCGAAGGGGACAGGGGGCTTCAATGAGCAGTTCTTC
CDR3aa: CAWAKGTGGFNEQFF
abundance: .
j_gene: TRBJ2-1
d_gene: TRBD1
v_gene: TRBV30

CDR3nt: TGTGCCAGCAGCTTCGGGCGGGCGGAGGGCACTGAAGCTTTCTTT
CDR3aa: CASSFGRAEGTEAFF
abundance: .
j_gene: TRBJ1-1
d_gene: .
v_gene: TRBV7-8

CDR3nt: TGTGCCAGCAGTTCCCGGGACACCACGAACACCGGGGAGCTGTTTTTT
CDR3aa: CASSSRDTTNTGELFF
abundance: .
j_gene: TRBJ2-2
d_gene: .
v_gene: TRBV27

CDR3nt: TGTGCCAGTAGTCCGAACTTAGCGCCCCTCACGGAGCAGTACTTC
CDR3aa: CASSPNLAPLTEQYF
abundance: few
j_gene: TRBJ2-7
d_gene: .
v_gene: TRBV19

CDR3nt: TGTGCCAGCAGCCCGGGACTAGCGGCGAGGGAGACCCAGTACTTC
CDR3aa: CASSPGLAARETQYF
abundance: .
j_gene: TRBJ2-5
d_gene: TRBD2
v_gene: TRBV7-3